These 10 T cell receptor beta chains were sequenced from one sample in a study. TCRdb independently ran MiXCR on the 5' RACE reads; one entry per CDR3 protein. The table includes tens of thousands of distinct CDR3 sequences, 29% detected once. The sample consisted of memory CD4+ T cells sorted from a lymph node. Described subset: memory CD4+ T cells, CD4+CD45RO+CD25-. These receptors all stem from a female donor with breast cancer.

The chain has TRBV27 and TRBJ2-5; D is unclear. Trimming left V 5 bases short and J 0 bases short, with 4 bases between. The length of the CDR3 is 12 residues. Germline CDR1 and CDR2: MNHEY and SMNVEV (reference sequence). In nucleotides, the CDR3 is TGTGCCAGCAGTCCGGACCAAGAGACCCAGTACTTC. It is translated as CASSPDQETQYF.

A few counts support this clonotype. The CDR3 is CASSLTITDTQYF. DNA for the CDR3: TGTGCCAGCAGCTTGACTATCACAGATACGCAGTATTTT. This sequence joins TRBV5-6 and TRBJ2-3; D gene unclear. Germline V gene data show CDR1 as SGHDT and CDR2 as YYEEEE. Trimming shortened V by 1 base and J by 2 bases, and 5 bases separated the two germline ends. This CDR3 spans 13 amino acids.

This chain uses TRBV7-9 with TRBJ2-2, with 7 bases fitting TRBD1. CDR1 SEHNR and CDR2 FQNEAQ come from the germline V gene (reference sequence). V was clipped by 5 bases and J by 4 bases; unmatched bases: 4. This CDR3 comprises 14 residues. CDR3 in DNA: TGTGCCAGCAGCCCTAGGACAGGCACCGGGGAGCTGTTTTTT. This sequence encodes CASSPRTGTGELFF.

The V and J genes are TRBV7-6 and TRBJ1-1, with D hard to call. CDR3 size: 11 residues. The germline gives CDR1 SGHVS, CDR2 FNYEAQ. V was clipped by 3 bases and J by 11 bases, with 10 bases between them. The CDR3 sequence is CASSFRGPAFF. CDR3 sequence (DNA): TGTGCCAGCAGCTTCCGAGGGCCGGCTTTCTTT.

This rearrangement joins TRBV6-6 to TRBJ2-7; 13 nucleotides match TRBD2. V was pared by 0 bases and J by 5 bases, with 7 bases of the junction left unmatched. This CDR3 has 17 amino acids. Germline assignment: CDR1 MNHNY and CDR2 SVGAGI (reference sequence). The CDR3 DNA follows: TGTGCCAGCAGTTACTCGACCTGGACTAGCGGGAGAAACGAGCAGTACTTC. Protein product: CASSYSTWTSGRNEQYF.

The gene calls are TRBV7-9 and TRBJ2-3, with 7 bases that match TRBD2. Trimming removed 5 bases from V and 5 bases from J; junction bases left unmatched: 13. The CDR3 length is 16 residues. The germline V gene has CDR1 SEHNR and CDR2 FQNEAQ (reference sequence). The CDR3 region has the DNA TGTGCCAGCAGCCCCTCTGGCGGGAGTAAGGGAGATACGCAGTATTTT. It is translated as CASSPSGGSKGDTQYF.

Remarks on this clonotype: The junction shows a germline mismatch at one end, possibly a read error. The V and J genes are TRBV5-1 and TRBJ1-1, with 9 bases matching TRBD1. CDR3 size: 13 residues. The germline gives CDR1 SGHRS, CDR2 YFSETQ. The CDR3 spells CASSRTGGTEASF. The CDR3 nucleotides read TGCGCCAGCAGTCGCACAGGGGGCACTGAAGCTTCCTTT.

The CDR3 DNA follows: TGTGCCAGCAGGAAAGACAGGTTACTCACTGAAGCTTTCTTT. Residues: CASRKDRLLTEAFF. V and J are TRBV6-5 and TRBJ1-1; a weak D match, TRBD1 (6 bases). CDR3 length: 14 residues. Trimming pared 6 bases from V and 4 bases from J, leaving 15 bases between. CDR1 and CDR2 from the germline V gene are MNHEY and SVGAGI.

Regarding this clonotype: A junction boundary mismatches the germline segment, possibly from a read error. The rearrangement joins TRBV9 to TRBJ1-6; D uncertain. Germline V lookup: CDR1 SGDLS, CDR2 YYNGEE. This CDR3 contains 15 residues. The chain's CDR3 is CAGSRRNPGDSPLHF. The CDR3, as DNA: TGTGCCGGCAGTAGGAGAAACCCTGGCGATTCACCCCTCCACTTT. The whole variable domain, remainder taken from reference TRBV9 and TRBJ1-6, is DSGVTQTPKHLITATGQRVTLRCSPRSGDLSVYWYQQSLDQGLQFLIQYYNGEERAKGNILERFSAQQFPDLHSELNLSSLELGDSALYFCAGSRRNPGDSPLHFGNGTRLTVT.

This chain links TRBV28 with TRBJ1-1; no reliable D call. V lost 5 bases to trimming and J lost 3 bases, with 16 bases between them. CDR3 size: 15 residues. CDR1 and CDR2 from the germline V gene are MDHEN and SYDVKM. CDR3: CASSPPSAGDTEAFF. In DNA form, the CDR3 reads TGTGCCAGCAGTCCACCCTCGGCTGGGGACACTGAAGCTTTCTTT.